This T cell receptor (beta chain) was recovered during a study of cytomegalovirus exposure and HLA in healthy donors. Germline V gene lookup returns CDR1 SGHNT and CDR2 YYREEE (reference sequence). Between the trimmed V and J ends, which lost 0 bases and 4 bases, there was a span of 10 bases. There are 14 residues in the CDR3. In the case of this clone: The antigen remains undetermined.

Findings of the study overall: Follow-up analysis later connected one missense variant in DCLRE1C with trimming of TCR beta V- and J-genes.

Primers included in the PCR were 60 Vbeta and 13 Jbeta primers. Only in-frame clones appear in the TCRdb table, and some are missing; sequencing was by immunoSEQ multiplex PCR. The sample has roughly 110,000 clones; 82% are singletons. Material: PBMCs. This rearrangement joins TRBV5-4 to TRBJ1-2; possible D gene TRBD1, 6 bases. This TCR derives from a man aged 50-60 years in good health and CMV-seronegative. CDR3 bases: TGTGCCAGCAGCTTGGCAGGGGTCATCTATGGCTACACCTTC. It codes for CASSLAGVIYGYTF.